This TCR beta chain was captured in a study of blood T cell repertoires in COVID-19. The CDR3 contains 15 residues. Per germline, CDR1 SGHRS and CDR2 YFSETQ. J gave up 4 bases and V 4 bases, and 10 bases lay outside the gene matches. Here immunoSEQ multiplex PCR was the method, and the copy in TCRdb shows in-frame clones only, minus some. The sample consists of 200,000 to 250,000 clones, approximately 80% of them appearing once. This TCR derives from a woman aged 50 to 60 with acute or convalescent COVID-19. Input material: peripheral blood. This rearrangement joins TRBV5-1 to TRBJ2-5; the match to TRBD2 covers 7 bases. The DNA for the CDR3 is TGCGCCAGCAGCCGGGAGGAGGGTTCAAGAGAGACCCAGTACTTC. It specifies CASSREEGSRETQYF.